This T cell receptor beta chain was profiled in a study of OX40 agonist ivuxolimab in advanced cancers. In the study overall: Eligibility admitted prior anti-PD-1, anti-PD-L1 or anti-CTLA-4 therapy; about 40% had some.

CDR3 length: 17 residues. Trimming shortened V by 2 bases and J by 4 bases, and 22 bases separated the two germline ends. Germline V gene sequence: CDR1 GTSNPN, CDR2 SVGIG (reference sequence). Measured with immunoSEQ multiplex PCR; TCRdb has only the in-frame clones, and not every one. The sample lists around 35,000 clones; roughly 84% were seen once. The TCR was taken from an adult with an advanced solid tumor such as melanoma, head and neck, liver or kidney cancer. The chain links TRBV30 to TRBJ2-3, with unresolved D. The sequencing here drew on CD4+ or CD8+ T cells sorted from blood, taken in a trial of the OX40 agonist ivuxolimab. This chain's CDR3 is CAWSPPFAGLRADTQYF. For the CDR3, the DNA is TGTGCCTGGAGTCCCCCCTTTGCAGGCCTCCGGGCAGATACGCAGTATTTT. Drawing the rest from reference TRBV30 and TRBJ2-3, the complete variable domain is SQTIHQWPATLVQPVGSPLSLECTVEGTSNPNLYWYRQAAGRGLQLLFYSVGIGQISSEVPQNLSASRPQDRQFILSSKKLLLSDSGFYLCAWSPPFAGLRADTQYFGPGTRLTVL.